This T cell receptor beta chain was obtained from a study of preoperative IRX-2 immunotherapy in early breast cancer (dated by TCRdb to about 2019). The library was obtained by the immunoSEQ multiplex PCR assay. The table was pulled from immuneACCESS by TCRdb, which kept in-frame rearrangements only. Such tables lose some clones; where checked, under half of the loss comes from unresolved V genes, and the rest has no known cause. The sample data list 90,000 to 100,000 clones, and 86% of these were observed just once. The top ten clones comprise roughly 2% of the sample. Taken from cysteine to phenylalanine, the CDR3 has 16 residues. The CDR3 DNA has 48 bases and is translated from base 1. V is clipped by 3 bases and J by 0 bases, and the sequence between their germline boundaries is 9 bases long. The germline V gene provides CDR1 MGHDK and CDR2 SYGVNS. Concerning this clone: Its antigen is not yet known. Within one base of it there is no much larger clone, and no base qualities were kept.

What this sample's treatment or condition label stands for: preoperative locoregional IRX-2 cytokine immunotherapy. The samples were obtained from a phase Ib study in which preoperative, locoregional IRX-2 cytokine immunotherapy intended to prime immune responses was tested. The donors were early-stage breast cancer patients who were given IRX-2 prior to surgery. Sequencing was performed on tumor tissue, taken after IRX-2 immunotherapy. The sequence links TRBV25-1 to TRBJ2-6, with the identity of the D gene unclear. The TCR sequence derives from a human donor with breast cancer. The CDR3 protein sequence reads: CASSDVRISGANVLTF. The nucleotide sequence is TGTGCCAGCAGTGACGTCAGGATCTCTGGGGCCAACGTCCTGACTTTC.